Described below is a single T cell receptor (beta chain) sequence and its context. The junction had 12 bases not matched to a gene; V was cut back by 2 bases and J by 6 bases. The CDR3 covers 17 residues. All unsorted peripheral T cells were captured because whole blood was used without fractionation. These data are taken from a study of HIV-infected patients and healthy controls. 500 ng RNA was reverse transcribed with alpha and beta constant-region primers. Using multiplexing indices, alpha and beta chain libraries were generated apart by chain-specific third strand synthesis. TCRdb reprocessed the 5' RACE reads with MiXCR, giving one entry per CDR3 protein. The data contain 4,500 to 7,000 distinct CDR3 sequences, more than 8.5% of them singletons.

The sample consisted of blood, taken before antiretroviral therapy. This chain links TRBV12-3 or TRBV12-4 with TRBJ2-2; 7 positions match TRBD2. The TCR comes from an adult with HIV infection. CDR3 bases: TGTGCCAGCAGTTTATTGGGGGGGAGGCCGGGGTCCGGGGAGCTGTTTTTT. As protein: CASSLLGGRPGSGELFF.